Each of the 9 T cell receptor beta chains below was sequenced from the same sample in a study of blood T cells in healthy people across ages. A second about 6 to 12 cycle PCR used barcoded and J-beta primers. From the 5' RACE reads, TCRdb called clonotypes with MiXCR, one entry per CDR3 protein. This sample has 750,000 to 950,000 distinct CDR3 sequences, with around 29% found just once. The same data also contributed to another study, on T cells of mothers and their children.

Sequenced: blood. Receptors originate from a woman in her forties in good health.

This clonotype was seen a few times. V usage is TRBV7-9 and J usage is TRBJ2-3; 7 bases are shared with TRBD2. The ends lost 5 bases at V and 3 bases at J; junction bases unmatched: 17. Germline V gene sequence: CDR1 SEHNR, CDR2 FQNEAQ (reference sequence). The CDR3 has 18 residues. DNA of the CDR3: TGTGCCAGCAGCCCCCACTTCCGGTTTGGGCGGGGGACAGATACGCAGTATTTT. This encodes CASSPHFRFGRGTDTQYF.

This clonotype was found many times. The genes are TRBV20-1 and TRBJ2-1; D tentatively reads TRBD1 or TRBD2 (5 bases each). The CDR3 extends over 17 amino acids. CDR1 and CDR2 (germline): DFQATT, SNEGSKA (reference sequence). V gave up 0 bases and J gave up 4 bases, with 19 bases separating them. CDR3 bases: TGCAGTGCTAGAGAGAGTGGGTACGAGGGGCCGTACAATGAGCAGTTCTTC. Translating it yields CSARESGYEGPYNEQFF.

This chain uses TRBV2 with TRBJ2-6; a possible D gene is TRBD1 (5 bases). CDR1 and CDR2 from the germline V gene are SNHLY and FYNNEI. V lost 3 bases to trimming and J lost 4 bases, with 10 bases between them. This CDR3 spans 15 amino acids. Written as DNA, the CDR3 is TGTGCCAGCAGTGATAAGGGGCCGGGGGCCAACGTCCTGACTTTC. Encoded protein: CASSDKGPGANVLTF.

This chain uses TRBV5-1 with TRBJ2-1, with a tentative D call TRBD2 (6 bases). V lost 0 bases, J lost 6 bases, and 22 bases lay in between. The CDR3 contains 18 residues. CDR1 and CDR2 (germline): SGHRS, YFSETQ. CDR3 region: CASSLVSLWGEEGNEQFF. In DNA, the CDR3 is TGCGCCAGCAGCTTGGTGTCCCTATGGGGGGAGGAAGGCAATGAGCAGTTCTTC.

This clonotype was found once. The chain joins TRBV6-2 or TRBV6-3 to TRBJ1-3; 7 nucleotides agree with TRBD1. V shed 5 bases and J 5 bases; nucleotides not matched to a gene: 6. The germline V gene encodes CDR1 MNHEY and CDR2 SVGEGT. The CDR3 sequence is 14 residues long. The CDR3 DNA sequence: TGTGCCAGCAGTAACGGACAGGATCGAAACACCATATATTTT. Protein: CASSNGQDRNTIYF.

The V and J genes are TRBV28 and TRBJ2-2, with no clear D. The germline V gene encodes CDR1 MDHEN and CDR2 SYDVKM. The CDR3 is made up of 13 amino acids. Trimming took off 8 bases at V and 7 bases at J, with 14 bases between the two ends. The CDR3 coding sequence is TGTGCCAGCCTTCCGGGTTTCATCGGGGAGCTGTTTTTT. Amino acid sequence: CASLPGFIGELFF. The variable domain in full, completed from reference TRBV28 and TRBJ2-2, reads DVKVTQSSRYLVKRTGEKVFLECVQDMDHENMFWYRQDPGLGLRLIYFSYDVKMKEKGDIPEGYSVSREKKERFSLILESASTNQTSMYLCASLPGFIGELFFGEGSRLTVL.

This clonotype was counted many times. This chain links TRBV20-1 with TRBJ2-5; D possibly uses TRBD1 or TRBD2 (5 bases each). In germline, CDR1 is DFQATT, CDR2 SNEGSKA (reference sequence). The CDR3 has 16 amino acids. With 4 bases removed from V and 6 bases from J, the gap between germline ends came to 24 bases. The CDR3 here is CSAIPEGPVVVKTQYF. The CDR3 DNA reads as TGCAGTGCTATCCCTGAGGGACCAGTCGTGGTAAAGACCCAGTACTTC.

This clonotype was counted only a few times. CDR3 DNA sequence: TGCAGTGCTGACAGGGGGGATTTCTACGAGCAGTACTTC. It is translated as CSADRGDFYEQYF. The J gene is TRBJ2-7, the V gene TRBV20-1, with 9 bases matching TRBD1. The germline V gene has CDR1 DFQATT and CDR2 SNEGSKA (reference sequence). With V trimmed by 5 bases and J by 3 bases, 5 bases remained unmatched. The CDR3 extends over 13 amino acids.

This clonotype has just one count. For the CDR3, the DNA is TGCAGTGCACAAGGGCCTAGCGGAGTGAGTAAGCAGTTCTTC. Translated: CSAQGPSGVSKQFF. The chain is built from TRBV20-1 and TRBJ2-1; 7 bases match TRBD2. V shed 6 bases and J 11 bases; nucleotides not matched to a gene: 16. Germline V lookup: CDR1 DFQATT, CDR2 SNEGSKA (reference sequence). The CDR3 loop spans 14 amino acids.